This T cell receptor beta chain was sequenced for a study of neurological immune-mediated disorders. Study-wide points: Patients with HTLV-1-associated myelopathy had the highest level of TCR clonal expansion, whereas patients with multiple sclerosis had the lowest level, falling beneath the level found in healthy controls.

This clonotype came up many times. The antigen remains unidentified. cDNA synthesis was performed by 5'RACE with 10-nucleotide random UMIs. TCRdb re-derived calls from the 5' RACE reads in MiXCR, one entry per CDR3 protein. The sample lists over 90,000 distinct CDR3 sequences, 11% occurring once. Time point specified: longitudinal time-point 3. Trimming pared 3 bases from V and 7 bases from J, leaving 10 bases between. Germline CDR1 reads DFQATT; CDR2 reads SNEGSKA (reference sequence). The CDR3 contains 11 residues. The sample consisted of PBMCs. This chain links TRBV20-1 with TRBJ2-7; TRBD2 might be the D (7 bases). This sequence originates from a female donor with HTLV-1-associated myelopathy (HAM/TSP). CDR3 residues: CSASEGGEQYF. In DNA, the CDR3 is TGCAGTGCTAGTGAGGGGGGGGAGCAGTACTTC.